This T cell receptor (beta chain) stems from a study of tumor and adjacent non-tumor tissue in lung cancer listed by TCRdb under 2018. Some background on the complete study: Of the cohort, 11 to 12 patients had adenocarcinoma, 2 had squamous cell carcinoma and 1 had small cell lung cancer. Among the approximately 15 patients, ages ranged from about 30 to 85 years, about 10 were men and 5 were women, and disease was TNM stage I to III. Bulk TCRbeta repertoires were compared between lung tumor tissue and matched distant non-tumor lung tissue obtained from under 18 lung cancer patients. For each patient, one tumor sample and one normal lung sample were taken, giving around 31 paired specimens that underwent TCRbeta CDR3 sequencing. Sequencing generated a total of 130,000,000 or so productive TCRbeta reads, averaging around 4 million reads per sample. General findings and caveats noted by the study authors: Peripheral blood was not sequenced, so blood TCRbeta repertoires were not examined in the lung cancer patients of the study. Tumor tissue showed significantly greater TCR diversity (inverse Simpson) than normal lung tissue (around 450 vs 150, P = 0.0075, Mann-Whitney U test). TCR diversity was significantly higher in younger patients, and greater tumor TCR diversity was associated with shorter overall survival and shorter disease-free survival. The cohort had only about 16 patients, and the authors noted that larger samples and more detailed clinical data are needed. In normal lung, the top 100 clones accounted for a significantly larger cumulative share of the repertoire than in tumor tissue. The sequencing platform is not named in the methods, and unique molecular identifiers are not mentioned.

CDR1 SEHNR and CDR2 FQNEAQ were looked up in the germline V gene (reference sequence). The CDR3 runs 18 residues from the cysteine to the phenylalanine. Left in the record is the CDR3 DNA by itself, 54 bases read in frame from the first base. Library method: multiplex PCR. The instrument was an Illumina HiSeq 2500. TCRbeta libraries were built by three rounds of nested PCR using primers (Table S4), following protocols modified from ARM-PCR. Before sequencing, PCR products of 200-500 bp were excised from the gel and purified with the QIAquick gel extraction kit. Per the original workflow: Trimmomatic was used to clean the reads, FLASH was used to merge the reads into complete CDR3 sequences, and MiTCR was used to assign the reads to V(D)J germline segments. VDJtools was used to compute clonal diversity as the inverse Simpson's index. In-frame sequences lacking a premature stop codon were counted as productive reads. Clones were called with MiXCR by TCRdb after fastp trimmed the public reads at Q25, and only in-frame beta chains were retained. Rows with a matching CDR3 protein are joined into one entry that keeps the most common DNA and genes. Clone size and V and J calls follow TCRdb, not the original study. The sample data list 47,000 or so distinct CDR3 sequences, and around 60% of these were observed just once. The biggest ten clones account for 30% of the sample.

Comment on this clonotype: The target of this receptor is not known. One end of the junction is discordant with germline, which a read error may explain.

RNA was isolated from bulk, unsorted tissue, and RNA quality was assessed with a NanoDrop ND-1000 and an Agilent 2100. The normal lung samples consisted of distant non-tumor tissue collected more than 3 cm from the tumor edge. Newly diagnosed lung cancer patients without prior chemotherapy who had been admitted for thoracic surgery in China between August and November 2014 were enrolled as donors. The study excluded patients who had received radiotherapy or chemotherapy before or who had another cancer at the same time. Surgical tissue pieces of 1-2 cm3 were preserved in RNAlater solution and stored at -80 °C until use.

Sample: distant non-tumor lung tissue. The clonotype was recovered from a woman aged 70-85 years with non-small cell lung cancer. Recombination linked TRBV7-9 to TRBJ2-7, with TRBD1 identical over 8 junction bases. The CDR3 protein: CASRIVAGQEAISYEQYF. The DNA sequence follows: TGCGCCAGCAGAATTGTGGCGGGACAGGAAGCCATTTCCTACGAGCAGTACTTC.